These 3 T cell receptor beta chains came from one sample sequenced in a study of blood T cell repertoires in COVID-19. Some clones are missing from TCRdb's copy, which holds only in-frame ones; the method was immunoSEQ multiplex PCR. This sample carries over 200,000 clones, 80% to 90% of them seen once, and the ten largest clones take 6.2%. Sequencing was done on a sample of peripheral blood. The origin of the receptors is a man in his fifties or sixties who had recovered from COVID-19.

The chain links TRBV7-8 to TRBJ1-6; D remains ambiguous. From germline, CDR1 is SGHVS and CDR2 FQNEAQ. The CDR3 has 15 amino acids. V lost 3 bases and J 0 bases, leaving 6 bases between the germline ends. DNA of the CDR3: TGTGCCAGCAGCTTGACTAGCTCCTATAATTCACCCCTCCACTTT. As protein: CASSLTSSYNSPLHF. Filled out from reference TRBV7-8 and TRBJ1-6, the complete variable domain reads GAGVSQSPRYKVAKRGQDVALRCDPISGHVSLFWYQQALGQGPEFLTYFQNEAQLDKSGLPSDRFFAERPEGSVSTLKIQRTQQEDSAVYLCASSLTSSYNSPLHFGNGTRLTVT.

The chain links TRBV7-3 to TRBJ2-3, with D maybe TRBD2 (6 bases). The CDR3 is made up of 12 amino acids. V lost 4 bases to trimming and J lost 5 bases, with 7 bases between them. Germline assignment: CDR1 SGHTA and CDR2 FQGTGA. The CDR3 DNA reads TGTGCCAGCAGCTCGACTAGAGATACGCAGTATTTT. Translated, it gives CASSSTRDTQYF.

The chain is built from TRBV30 and TRBJ2-3; D is perhaps TRBD2 (5 bases). The V and J ends lost 0 bases and 2 bases respectively, with 9 bases between them. The CDR3 is made up of 14 amino acids. Germline CDR1 is GTSNPN and CDR2 is SVGIG (reference sequence). This chain's CDR3 is CAWSVAGLTDTQYF. The CDR3 bases are TGTGCCTGGAGTGTTGCGGGCCTCACAGATACGCAGTATTTT.